This TCR beta chain was sequenced during a study of cytomegalovirus exposure and HLA in healthy donors. The PCR contained 60 Vbeta and 13 Jbeta primers. Assay used: immunoSEQ multiplex PCR; TCRdb lists only in-frame clones, some missing. The profile shows approximately 220,000 clones, less than 85% of them singletons. Whereas donors were nominally healthy upon sampling, unrecorded immune exposures were probable. Germline CDR1 SNHLY, CDR2 FYNNEI. The ends lost 9 bases at V and 6 bases at J; junction bases unmatched: 12. CDR3 length equals 15 residues. This clone has a single count. The receptor was derived from a man aged 18 to 29 in good health and CMV-seronegative. Sequenced sample: PBMCs. The rearrangement joins TRBV2 to TRBJ2-1; TRBD2 agrees at 9 bases. The CDR3: CASGGLAQLINEQFF. The CDR3 coding sequence is TGTGCCAGTGGTGGACTAGCGCAGTTGATCAATGAGCAGTTCTTC. The full variable domain, rest sourced from reference TRBV2 and TRBJ2-1, is EPEVTQTPSHQVTQMGQEVILRCVPISNHLYFYWYRQILGQKVEFLVSFYNNEISEKSEIFDDQFSVERPDGSNFTLKIRSTKLEDSAMYFCASGGLAQLINEQFFGPGTRLTVL.